A single sample is the source of the 7 T cell receptor beta chains below, sequenced in a study of CXCR3-negative and CXCR3-positive naive CD8 T cells (dated 2019 in TCRdb). The instrument given in TCRdb is NextSeq 550. The Human TCR Profiling Kit (MiLaboratory) was used to make UMI-labeled 5' RACE TRB cDNA libraries. TCRdb reprocessed the raw reads; every CDR3 protein sequence is a single record, and DNA is not supplied. The table for this sample shows 3,000 or so distinct CDR3 sequences. The ten largest clones capture around 2.4% of the sample. The specimen was naive CXCR3- CD8+ T cells from blood. Per the publication, the cell subset or site label means: CD45RO-CCR7+CD27+CD95- naive CD8+ T cells lacking CXCR3 (TNR3-). The receptors shown here come from a human donor in good health. Some clones in this sample may be carry-over from other donors' samples.

The chain links TRBV5-4 to TRBJ1-1; TCRdb reports TRBD1, a call that lacks DNA to check it against. CDR1 SGHNT and CDR2 YYREEE come from the germline V gene (reference sequence). This CDR3 has 16 amino acids. This chain's CDR3 is CASSSGGGSLHTEAFF.

The CDR3 protein is CASSPLAGGDTDTQYF. This chain uses TRBV19 with TRBJ2-3; as DNA is missing, the TRBD2 call by TCRdb cannot be tested. CDR1 is LNHDA, CDR2 SQIVND, per germline (reference sequence). The CDR3 length is 16 residues.

The chain couples TRBV4-2 to TRBJ1-1; the D call from TCRdb, TRBD1, cannot be confirmed without DNA. Per germline, CDR1 LGHNA and CDR2 YNFKEQ. This CDR3 region has 17 residues. The CDR3 here is CASSQDDLGQVNTEAFF.

The J gene is TRBJ1-2, the V gene TRBV13. The germline CDR1 and CDR2 sequences are PRHDT and FYEKMQ (reference sequence). The CDR3 runs 14 residues. CDR3 amino acids: CASSFGQINYGYTF. Together with reference TRBV13 and TRBJ1-2, the CDR3 gives the full variable domain: AAGVIQSPRHLIKEKRETATLKCYPIPRHDTVYWYQQGPGQDPQFLISFYEKMQSDKGSIPDRFSAQQFSDYHSELNMSSLELGDSALYFCASSFGQINYGYTFGSGTRLTVV.

This clonotype registers medium-sized by frequency. The V and J genes are TRBV29-1 and TRBJ2-5; TCRdb picks TRBD2, but there is no DNA to check that call. The CDR3 covers 13 residues. CDR1 SQVTM and CDR2 ANQGSEA come from the germline V gene. CDR3: CSVEGTSEETQYF.

This clonotype is deemed medium-sized by its frequency. The rearrangement uses TRBV12-3 or TRBV12-4 and TRBJ2-1. The CDR3 length is 13 residues. This CDR3 reads CASTADQYNEQFF.

Considering frequency, this clonotype is medium-sized. The V gene is TRBV29-1, the J gene TRBJ2-3. Germline loops: CDR1 SQVTM, CDR2 ANQGSEA. The CDR3 has 14 amino acids. This CDR3 is CSVEGGLGTDTQYF.